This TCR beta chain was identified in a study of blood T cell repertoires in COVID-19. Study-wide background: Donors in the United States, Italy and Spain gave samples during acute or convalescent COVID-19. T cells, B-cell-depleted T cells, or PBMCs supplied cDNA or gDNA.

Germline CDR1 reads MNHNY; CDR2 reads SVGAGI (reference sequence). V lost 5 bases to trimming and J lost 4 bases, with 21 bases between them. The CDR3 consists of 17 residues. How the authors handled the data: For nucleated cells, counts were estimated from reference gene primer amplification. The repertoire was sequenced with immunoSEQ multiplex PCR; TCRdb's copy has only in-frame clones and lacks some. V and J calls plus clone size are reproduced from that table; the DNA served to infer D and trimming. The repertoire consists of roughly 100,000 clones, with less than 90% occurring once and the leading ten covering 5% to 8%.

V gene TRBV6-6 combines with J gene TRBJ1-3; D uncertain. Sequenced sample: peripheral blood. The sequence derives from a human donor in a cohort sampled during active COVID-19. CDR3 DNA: TGTGCCAGCAGTCGCGCACCCCCGTCTCGAGGGGGAAACACCATATATTTT. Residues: CASSRAPPSRGGNTIYF.